This T cell receptor beta chain was obtained from a study of T cell responses to AZD1222 COVID-19 vaccine. Looking at the study overall: Second-dose groups at about 4 or about 12 weeks were pooled.

Produced via immunoSEQ multiplex PCR; TCRdb's table is partial and in-frame only. The repertoire holds roughly 85,000 clones, with 86% as singletons. The CDR3 covers 15 residues. CDR1 and CDR2 (germline): GTSNPN, SVGIG (reference sequence). The V gene end was trimmed by 3 bases and the J gene end by 9 bases; junction bases not matched to a gene: 11. About this clone: Its antigen is unknown.

The study, taken as a whole, reports: Reportedly, close to half of spike-specific TCRs are directed against unmutated variant regions. Spike was spanned by vaccine-associated CD4 TCRs, which were dominant at 160-218 and 743-854. Clonal diversity may have been underestimated in mostly white British donors.

This sample comprised peripheral blood, obtained on day 0 of AZD1222 vaccination. The rearrangement joins TRBV30 to TRBJ1-6; 7 bases are a match to TRBD1. The sequence came from an adult in good health. CDR3 sequence: CAWRDPGTATSPLHF. The CDR3 coding sequence is TGTGCCTGGAGGGATCCCGGGACAGCGACTTCACCCCTCCACTTT.